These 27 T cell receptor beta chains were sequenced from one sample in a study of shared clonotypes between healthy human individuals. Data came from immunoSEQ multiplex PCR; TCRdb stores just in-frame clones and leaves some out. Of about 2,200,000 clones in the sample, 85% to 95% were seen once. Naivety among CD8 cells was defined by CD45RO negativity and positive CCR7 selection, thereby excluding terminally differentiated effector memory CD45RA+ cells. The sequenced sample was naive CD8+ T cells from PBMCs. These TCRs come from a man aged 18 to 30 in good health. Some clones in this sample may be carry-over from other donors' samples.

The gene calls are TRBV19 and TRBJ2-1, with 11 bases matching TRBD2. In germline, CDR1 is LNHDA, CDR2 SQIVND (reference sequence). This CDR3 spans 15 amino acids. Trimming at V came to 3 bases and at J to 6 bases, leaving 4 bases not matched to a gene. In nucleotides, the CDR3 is TGTGCCAGTAGTATCTCGCTAGCGGGAGGCAATGAGCAGTTCTTC. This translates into CASSISLAGGNEQFF.

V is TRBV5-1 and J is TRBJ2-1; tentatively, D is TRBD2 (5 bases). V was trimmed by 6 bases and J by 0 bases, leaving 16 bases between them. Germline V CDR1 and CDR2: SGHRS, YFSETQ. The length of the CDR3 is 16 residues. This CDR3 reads CASTPSWRLSYNEQFF. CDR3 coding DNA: TGCGCCAGCACCCCTAGCTGGAGGCTCTCCTACAATGAGCAGTTCTTC.

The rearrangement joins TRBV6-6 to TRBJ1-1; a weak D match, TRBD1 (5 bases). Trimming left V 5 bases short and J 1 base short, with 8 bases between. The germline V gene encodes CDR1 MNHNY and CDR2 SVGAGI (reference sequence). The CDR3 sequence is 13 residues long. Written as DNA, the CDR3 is TGTGCCAGCAGTATCGGGGGGAACACTGAAGCTTTCTTT. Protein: CASSIGGNTEAFF.

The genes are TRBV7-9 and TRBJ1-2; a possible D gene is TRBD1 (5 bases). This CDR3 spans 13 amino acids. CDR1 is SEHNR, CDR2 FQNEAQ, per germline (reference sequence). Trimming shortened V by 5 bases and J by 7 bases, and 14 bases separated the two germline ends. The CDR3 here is CASSDTSGGGYTF. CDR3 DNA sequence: TGTGCCAGCAGCGACACTTCCGGGGGTGGCTACACCTTC.

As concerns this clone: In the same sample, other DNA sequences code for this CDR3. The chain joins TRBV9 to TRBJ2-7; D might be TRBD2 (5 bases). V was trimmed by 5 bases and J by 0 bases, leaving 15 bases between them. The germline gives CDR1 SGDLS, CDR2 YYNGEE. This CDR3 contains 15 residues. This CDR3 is CASSPSGRSSYEQYF. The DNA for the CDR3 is TGTGCCAGCAGTCCCAGCGGCAGGAGCTCCTACGAGCAGTACTTC.

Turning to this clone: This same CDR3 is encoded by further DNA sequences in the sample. CDR3 sequence reads: CAISELSGSYEQYF. DNA of the CDR3: TGTGCCATCAGTGAATTGAGCGGGAGTTACGAGCAGTACTTC. The chain is built from TRBV10-3 and TRBJ2-7; TRBD2 matches at 8 bases. There are 14 residues in the CDR3. Germline trimming cut 3 bases from V and 4 bases from J; bases unmatched to any gene: 5. Germline loops: CDR1 ENHRY, CDR2 SYGVKD.

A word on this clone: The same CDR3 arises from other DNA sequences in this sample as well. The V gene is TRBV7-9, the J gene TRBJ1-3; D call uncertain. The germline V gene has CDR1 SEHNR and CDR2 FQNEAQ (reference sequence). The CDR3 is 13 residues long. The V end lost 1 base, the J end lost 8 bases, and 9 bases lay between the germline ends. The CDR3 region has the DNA TGTGCCAGCAGCTTAGATCGTGGGGACACCATATATTTT. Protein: CASSLDRGDTIYF. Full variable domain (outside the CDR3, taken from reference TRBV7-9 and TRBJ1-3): DTGVSQNPRHKITKRGQNVTFRCDPISEHNRLYWYRQTLGQGPEFLTYFQNEAQLEKSRLLSDRFSAERPKGSFSTLEIQRTEQGDSAMYLCASSLDRGDTIYFGEGSWLTVV.

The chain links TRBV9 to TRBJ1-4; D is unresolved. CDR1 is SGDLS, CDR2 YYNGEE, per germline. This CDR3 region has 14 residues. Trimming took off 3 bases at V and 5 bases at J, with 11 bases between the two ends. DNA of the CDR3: TGTGCCAGCAGCGAGGACCATAAAAATGAAAAACTGTTTTTT. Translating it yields CASSEDHKNEKLFF.

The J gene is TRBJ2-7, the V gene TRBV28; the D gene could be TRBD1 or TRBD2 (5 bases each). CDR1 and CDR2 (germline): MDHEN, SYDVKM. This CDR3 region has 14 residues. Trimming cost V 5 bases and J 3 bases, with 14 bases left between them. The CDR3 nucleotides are TGTGCCAGCAGTCCCCGGGACCGACACTACGAGCAGTACTTC. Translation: CASSPRDRHYEQYF.

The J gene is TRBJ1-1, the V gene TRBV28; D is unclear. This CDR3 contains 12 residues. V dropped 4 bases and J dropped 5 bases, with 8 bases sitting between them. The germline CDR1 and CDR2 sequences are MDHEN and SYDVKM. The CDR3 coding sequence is TGTGCCAGCAGTTACGACGGAACTGAAGCTTTCTTT. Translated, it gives CASSYDGTEAFF.

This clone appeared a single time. CDR3 nucleotides: TGTGCCAGCAGTGAATCACAGGGAGATCGCGAGCAGTACTTC. Translated: CASSESQGDREQYF. The chain uses TRBV2 and TRBJ2-7; TRBD1 is a possible D gene (6 bases). The ends were cut back, 2 bases at V and 6 bases at J, with 14 bases in the middle. This CDR3 is 14 amino acids long. CDR1 and CDR2 from the germline V gene are SNHLY and FYNNEI.

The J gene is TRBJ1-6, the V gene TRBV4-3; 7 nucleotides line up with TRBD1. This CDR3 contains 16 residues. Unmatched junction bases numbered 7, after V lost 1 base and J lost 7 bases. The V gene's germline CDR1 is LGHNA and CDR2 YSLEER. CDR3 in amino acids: CASSQGMGQINSPLHF. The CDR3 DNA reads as TGCGCCAGCAGCCAAGGAATGGGACAGATAAATTCACCCCTCCACTTT.

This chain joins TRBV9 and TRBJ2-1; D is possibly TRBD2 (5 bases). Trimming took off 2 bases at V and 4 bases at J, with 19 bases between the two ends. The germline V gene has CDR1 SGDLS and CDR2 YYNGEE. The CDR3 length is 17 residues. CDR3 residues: CASSVGPERLGYNEQFF. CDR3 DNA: TGTGCCAGCAGCGTTGGGCCCGAGCGGCTCGGTTACAATGAGCAGTTCTTC.

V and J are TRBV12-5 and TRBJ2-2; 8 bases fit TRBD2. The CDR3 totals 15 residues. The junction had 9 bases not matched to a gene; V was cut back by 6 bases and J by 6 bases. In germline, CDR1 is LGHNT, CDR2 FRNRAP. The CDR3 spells CASGSPGTRAGELFF. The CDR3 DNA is TGTGCTAGTGGAAGTCCCGGGACTAGGGCCGGGGAGCTGTTTTTT.

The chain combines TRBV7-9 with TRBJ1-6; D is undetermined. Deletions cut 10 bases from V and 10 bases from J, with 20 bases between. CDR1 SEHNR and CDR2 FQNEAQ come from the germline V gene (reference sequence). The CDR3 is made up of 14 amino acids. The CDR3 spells CAIPRAKSGSPLHF. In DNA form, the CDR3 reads TGTGCCATCCCTCGGGCCAAAAGTGGATCACCCCTCCACTTT.

The CDR3 reads CASSQTSGSTDTQYF. Written as DNA, the CDR3 is TGTGCCAGCAGCCAGACTAGCGGTAGCACAGATACGCAGTATTTT. The V gene is TRBV2, the J gene TRBJ2-3; TRBD2 aligns across 9 bases. CDR1 and CDR2 (germline): SNHLY, FYNNEI. With V trimmed by 6 bases and J by 0 bases, 4 bases remained unmatched. This CDR3 is built from 15 residues.

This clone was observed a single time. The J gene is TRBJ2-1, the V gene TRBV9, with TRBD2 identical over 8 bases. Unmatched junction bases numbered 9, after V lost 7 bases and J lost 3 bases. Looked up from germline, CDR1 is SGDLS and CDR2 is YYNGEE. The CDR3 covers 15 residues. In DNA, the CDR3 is TGTGCCAGCGGAGCCGTTGCGGGAGGCTACAATGAGCAGTTCTTC. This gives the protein CASGAVAGGYNEQFF.

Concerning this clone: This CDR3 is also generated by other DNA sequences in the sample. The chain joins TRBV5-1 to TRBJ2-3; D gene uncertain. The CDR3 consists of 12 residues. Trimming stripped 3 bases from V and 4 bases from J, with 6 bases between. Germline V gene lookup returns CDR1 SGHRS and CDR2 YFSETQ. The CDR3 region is CASSSRADTQYF. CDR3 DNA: TGCGCCAGCAGCTCCCGGGCAGATACGCAGTATTTT.

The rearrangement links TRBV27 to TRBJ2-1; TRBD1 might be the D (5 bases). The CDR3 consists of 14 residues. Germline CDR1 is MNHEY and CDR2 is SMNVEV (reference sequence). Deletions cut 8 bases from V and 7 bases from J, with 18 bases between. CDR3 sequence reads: CASGIRQRGNEQFF. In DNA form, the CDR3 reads TGTGCCAGCGGCATCCGTCAAAGGGGAAATGAGCAGTTCTTC.

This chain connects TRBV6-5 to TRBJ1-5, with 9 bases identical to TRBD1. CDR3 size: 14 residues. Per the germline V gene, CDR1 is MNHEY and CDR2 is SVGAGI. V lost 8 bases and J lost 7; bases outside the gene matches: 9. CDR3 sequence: CASGDRAGYQPQHF. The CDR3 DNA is TGTGCCAGCGGGGACAGGGCGGGGTACCAGCCCCAGCATTTT.

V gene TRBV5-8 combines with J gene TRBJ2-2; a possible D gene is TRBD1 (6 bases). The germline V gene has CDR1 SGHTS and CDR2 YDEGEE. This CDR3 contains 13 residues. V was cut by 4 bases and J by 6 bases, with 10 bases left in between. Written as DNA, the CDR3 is TGTGCCAGCAGCAAGGGGACACCCGGGGAGCTGTTTTTT. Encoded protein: CASSKGTPGELFF.

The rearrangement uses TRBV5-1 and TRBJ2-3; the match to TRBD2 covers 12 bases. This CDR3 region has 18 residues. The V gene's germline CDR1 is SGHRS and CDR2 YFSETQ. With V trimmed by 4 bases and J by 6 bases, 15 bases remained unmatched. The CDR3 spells CASSAKIRTSGAPDTQYF. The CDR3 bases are TGCGCCAGCAGCGCGAAAATTCGGACTAGCGGGGCCCCGGATACGCAGTATTTT.

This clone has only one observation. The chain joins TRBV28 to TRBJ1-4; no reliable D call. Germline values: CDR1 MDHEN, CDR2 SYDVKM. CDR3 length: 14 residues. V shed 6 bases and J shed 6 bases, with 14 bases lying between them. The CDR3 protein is CASSTGPRDEKLFF. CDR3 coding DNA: TGTGCCAGCAGCACTGGACCAAGGGATGAAAAACTGTTTTTT.

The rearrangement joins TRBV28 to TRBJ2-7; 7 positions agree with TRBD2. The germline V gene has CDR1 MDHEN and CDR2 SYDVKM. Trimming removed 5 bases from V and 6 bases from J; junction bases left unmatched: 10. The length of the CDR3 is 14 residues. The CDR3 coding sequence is TGTGCCAGCAGTCCCCTGGCGGGAGCGCCCGAGCAGTACTTC. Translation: CASSPLAGAPEQYF.

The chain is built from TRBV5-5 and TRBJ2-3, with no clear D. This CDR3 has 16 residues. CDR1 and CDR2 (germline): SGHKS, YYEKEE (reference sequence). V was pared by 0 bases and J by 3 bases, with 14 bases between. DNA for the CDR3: TGTGCCAGCAGCTTGGCCGTGGTTCAGGCAACAGATACGCAGTATTTT. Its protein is CASSLAVVQATDTQYF.

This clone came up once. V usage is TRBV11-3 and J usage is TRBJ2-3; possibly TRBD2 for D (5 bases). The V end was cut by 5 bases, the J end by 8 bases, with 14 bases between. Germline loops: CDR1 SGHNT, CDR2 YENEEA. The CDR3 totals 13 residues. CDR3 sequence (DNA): TGTGCCAGCAGCCCTAGCCCAGGTCTTACGCAGTATTTT. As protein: CASSPSPGLTQYF.

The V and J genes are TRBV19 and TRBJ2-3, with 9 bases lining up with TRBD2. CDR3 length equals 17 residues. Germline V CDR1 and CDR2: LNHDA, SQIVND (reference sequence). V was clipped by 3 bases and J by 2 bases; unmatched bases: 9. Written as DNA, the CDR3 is TGTGCCAGTAGTATTTTCAGGGCGGGAGGGCACACAGATACGCAGTATTTT. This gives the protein CASSIFRAGGHTDTQYF.